This T cell receptor (beta chain) was found in a study of cytomegalovirus exposure and HLA in healthy donors. PCR primers comprised 60 Vbeta and 13 Jbeta primers. Sequencing used immunoSEQ multiplex PCR; TCRdb keeps in-frame clones, though not all of them. This sample has about 170,000 clones, with around 80% found just once. The V and J ends lost 5 bases and 3 bases, in that order; junction bases with no gene match: 7. Germline-derived CDR1 and CDR2 are SGHTA and FQGNSA. CDR3 length: 16 residues. The V and J genes are TRBV7-2 and TRBJ2-2, with 9 bases aligning to TRBD2. The sequencing input was PBMCs. This clonotype originated in a young woman in good health and CMV-seropositive. For the CDR3, the DNA is TGTGCCAGCAGCACATTAGCGGGAGCGGACACCGGGGAGCTGTTTTTT. This translates into CASSTLAGADTGELFF.